This is a list of T cell receptor beta chains from one sample in a study of T cell responses to AZD1222 COVID-19 vaccine. This table comes from immunoSEQ multiplex PCR, and its TCRdb copy is limited to in-frame clones, with some not included. The table has around 120,000 clones, approximately 84% seen once. The sequenced sample was peripheral blood, obtained on day 0 of AZD1222 vaccination. These receptors were collected from an adult in good health. Both conserved end residues are trimmed from each CDR3.

V gene: TRBV5-4; J gene: TRBJ2-6; CDR3 protein: ASSHLTGANVLT
V gene: TRBV19; J gene: TRBJ1-5; CDR3 protein: ASSIRQGRYSNQPQH
V gene: TRBV5-3; J gene: TRBJ1-2; CDR3 protein: ARSAGQGPISIGYT
V gene: TRBV24-1; J gene: TRBJ2-3; CDR3 protein: ATSETGTTDTQY
V gene: TRBV24-1; J gene: TRBJ2-5; CDR3 protein: ATSDFDVETAGETQY
V gene: TRBV11-2; J gene: TRBJ2-7; CDR3 protein: ASSFAGQGAYEQY
V gene: TRBV6-2/TRBV6-3; J gene: TRBJ1-2; CDR3 protein: ASSYMKGLYYGYT
V gene: TRBV4-1; J gene: TRBJ2-3; CDR3 protein: ASSQLGLAEDTQY
V gene: TRBV7-2; J gene: TRBJ1-2; CDR3 protein: ASSLVSGGNGYT
V gene: TRBV5-6; J gene: TRBJ2-7; CDR3 protein: ASSLDLAGRFTYEQY
V gene: TRBV29-1; J gene: TRBJ1-2; CDR3 protein: SVGGPGSYGYT
V gene: TRBV29-1; J gene: TRBJ2-3; CDR3 protein: SVAPWASGSRTDTQY
V gene: TRBV3-1/TRBV3-2; J gene: TRBJ2-1; CDR3 protein: ASSQGRPGDLYNEQF
V gene: TRBV12-3/TRBV12-4; J gene: TRBJ2-7; CDR3 protein: ASSPRTDEQY
V gene: TRBV20-1; J gene: TRBJ1-1; CDR3 protein: SARDDPKAF
V gene: TRBV3-1/TRBV3-2; J gene: TRBJ2-7; CDR3 protein: ASSQELGLPSDEQY
V gene: TRBV5-4; J gene: TRBJ2-7; CDR3 protein: ASSTSGSPNEQY
V gene: TRBV29-1; J gene: TRBJ1-1; CDR3 protein: SLIGEAGRSEAF
V gene: TRBV2; J gene: TRBJ2-7; CDR3 protein: ASGGSYEQY
V gene: TRBV5-1; J gene: TRBJ2-1; CDR3 protein: ASSQGTGNNEQF
V gene: TRBV4-1; J gene: TRBJ2-7; CDR3 protein: ASSQVGTGYLEQY
V gene: TRBV3-1/TRBV3-2; J gene: TRBJ2-7; CDR3 protein: ASSVYDRSSYEQY
V gene: TRBV29-1; J gene: TRBJ1-4; CDR3 protein: SVLTGANEKLF
V gene: TRBV29-1; J gene: TRBJ1-2; CDR3 protein: SVSRSGYT
V gene: TRBV30; J gene: TRBJ1-1; CDR3 protein: AWLGGVRTEAF
V gene: TRBV7-3; J gene: TRBJ1-6; CDR3 protein: ASSSDLNSPLH
V gene: TRBV7-2; J gene: TRBJ2-7; CDR3 protein: ASSFRQATHTYEQY
V gene: TRBV12-3/TRBV12-4; J gene: TRBJ2-2; CDR3 protein: ASSFSGTGELF
V gene: TRBV6-5; J gene: TRBJ2-3; CDR3 protein: ASSRDHTDTQY
V gene: TRBV4-3; J gene: TRBJ2-5; CDR3 protein: ASSHPRLGSGKETQY
V gene: TRBV7-9; J gene: TRBJ1-3; CDR3 protein: ASSLALPGRPQGNTIY
V gene: TRBV4-2; J gene: TRBJ2-7; CDR3 protein: ASSQLAGTTSYEQY
V gene: TRBV5-8; J gene: TRBJ1-2; CDR3 protein: ASSFQGNHYGYT
V gene: TRBV14; J gene: TRBJ2-4; CDR3 protein: ASSRGPGTGSDKNIQY
V gene: TRBV28; J gene: TRBJ1-1; CDR3 protein: ASSQWTVLNTEAF
V gene: TRBV7-3; J gene: TRBJ2-1; CDR3 protein: ASSLNGDGLF
V gene: TRBV25-1; J gene: TRBJ2-5; CDR3 protein: ASRAGSQETQY
V gene: TRBV7-8; J gene: TRBJ2-1; CDR3 protein: ASSLPGGEQF
V gene: TRBV28; J gene: TRBJ1-1; CDR3 protein: ASSTQRTEAF
V gene: TRBV28; J gene: TRBJ1-5; CDR3 protein: ASSSGGNQPQH
V gene: TRBV29-1; J gene: TRBJ1-4; CDR3 protein: SVHGGSTNEKLF
V gene: TRBV9; J gene: TRBJ2-3; CDR3 protein: ASSVAGSRMY
V gene: TRBV5-6; J gene: TRBJ1-2; CDR3 protein: ASSFLTELTNYGYT
V gene: TRBV7-2; J gene: TRBJ2-5; CDR3 protein: ASSLVSGQETQY
V gene: TRBV29-1; J gene: TRBJ1-5; CDR3 protein: SVERNNAQH
V gene: TRBV30; J gene: TRBJ2-3; CDR3 protein: AWTHNTDTQY
V gene: TRBV6-5; J gene: TRBJ2-7; CDR3 protein: ASSYLGGSDEQY
V gene: TRBV5-1; J gene: TRBJ2-7; CDR3 protein: ASSYFGGTRAYEQY
V gene: TRBV6-1; J gene: TRBJ2-7; CDR3 protein: ASSELAPYEQY
V gene: TRBV19; J gene: TRBJ1-5; CDR3 protein: ASSSQGSNQPQH
V gene: TRBV28; J gene: TRBJ2-5; CDR3 protein: ASIRGDQETQY
V gene: TRBV12-3/TRBV12-4; J gene: TRBJ1-2; CDR3 protein: ASRAGRDYGYT
V gene: TRBV12-3/TRBV12-4; J gene: TRBJ1-2; CDR3 protein: ASSFREVRGYT
V gene: TRBV4-2; J gene: TRBJ1-1; CDR3 protein: ASSQARGMNTEAF
V gene: TRBV4-2; J gene: TRBJ2-1; CDR3 protein: ASSHPSLNEQF